This entry lists 30 T cell receptor beta chains sequenced from one sample in a study of T cell responses to AZD1222 COVID-19 vaccine. Libraries were prepared by immunoSEQ multiplex PCR; TCRdb keeps only in-frame clonotypes and omits some of them. The sample gives around 140,000 clones, nearly 95% of which show up once; roughly 5.6% is in the top ten. This material consisted of peripheral blood, taken on day 0 of AZD1222 vaccination. Receptors were obtained from an adult in good health.

The chain recombines TRBV6-6 with TRBJ2-7; tentative D call: TRBD1 (5 bases). The CDR3 consists of 12 residues. The V end was cut by 6 bases, the J end by 5 bases, with 11 bases between. Germline V lookup: CDR1 MNHNY, CDR2 SVGAGI (reference sequence). The CDR3 protein is CASSYQGNEQYF. CDR3 coding DNA: TGTGCCAGCAGCTACCAGGGAAACGAGCAGTACTTC.

This chain links TRBV9 with TRBJ2-1; the D is unclear. V was cut by 4 bases and J by 4 bases, with 9 bases left in between. CDR1 and CDR2 from the germline V gene are SGDLS and YYNGEE. The CDR3 has 13 amino acids. This CDR3 is CASSSGLYNEQFF. Here the CDR3 DNA reads TGTGCCAGCAGCTCAGGCCTTTACAATGAGCAGTTCTTC.

This chain uses TRBV5-6 with TRBJ1-2; TRBD1 is a possible D gene (6 bases). Trimming removed 4 bases at V and 4 bases at J, with 17 bases between. The CDR3 extends over 15 amino acids. CDR1 is SGHDT, CDR2 YYEEEE, per germline. In nucleotides, the CDR3 is TGTGCCAGCAGCCCACAGGGCGCGCCCAGCTATGGCTACACCTTC. This sequence encodes CASSPQGAPSYGYTF.

V and J are TRBV6-5 and TRBJ1-5, with 9 bases fitting TRBD1. CDR3 size: 15 residues. Germline lookup yields CDR1 MNHEY and CDR2 SVGAGI. Germline trimming cut 6 bases from V and 3 bases from J; bases unmatched to any gene: 6. CDR3 in amino acids: CASSPGTGNNQPQHF. The CDR3 nucleotides read TGTGCCAGCAGCCCCGGGACAGGGAACAATCAGCCCCAGCATTTT.

The genes are TRBV6-5 and TRBJ2-5, with 11 bases lining up with TRBD2. This CDR3 is built from 14 residues. Germline V gives CDR1 MNHEY, CDR2 SVGAGI. V lost 6 bases to trimming and J lost 5 bases; unmatched junction nucleotides: 5. The CDR3 protein is CASSIAGGRETQYF. The CDR3 bases are TGTGCCAGCAGCATAGCGGGAGGGCGGGAGACCCAGTACTTC.

The chain combines TRBV27 with TRBJ2-3; D gene unclear. The CDR3 totals 14 residues. Per the germline V gene, CDR1 is MNHEY and CDR2 is SMNVEV (reference sequence). Trimming removed 0 bases at V and 2 bases at J, with 6 bases between. The CDR3 coding sequence is TGTGCCAGCAGTTTATCTCAGGTCACAGATACGCAGTATTTT. This gives the protein CASSLSQVTDTQYF.

This chain connects TRBV5-1 to TRBJ1-1, with D possibly matching TRBD1 (5 bases). The V gene lost 0 bases and the J gene lost 0 bases, with 12 bases spanning the gap. Germline CDR1 SGHRS, CDR2 YFSETQ. The CDR3 spans 16 residues. CDR3 bases: TGCGCCAGCAGCTTGGACTCGGGGCGGGTGAACACTGAAGCTTTCTTT. Its translation is CASSLDSGRVNTEAFF.

The V and J genes are TRBV19 and TRBJ1-3; perhaps TRBD1 as D (5 bases). With 9 bases removed from V and 5 bases from J, the gap between germline ends came to 17 bases. The CDR3 runs 14 residues. Germline loops: CDR1 LNHDA, CDR2 SQIVND (reference sequence). CDR3 loop: CARDIRSGRNTIYF. The CDR3 DNA reads as TGTGCCAGGGACATACGGTCGGGTAGAAACACCATATATTTT.

The chain is built from TRBV6-5 and TRBJ1-2; D uncertain. The V gene's germline CDR1 is MNHEY and CDR2 SVGAGI. The CDR3 extends over 14 amino acids. V was pared by 4 bases and J by 1 base, with 10 bases between. DNA of the CDR3: TGTGCCAGCAGTTTAAAGGCGATTAACTATGGCTACACCTTC. It translates to CASSLKAINYGYTF.

V usage is TRBV28 and J usage is TRBJ1-2, with 7 bases fitting TRBD1. CDR1 and CDR2 from the germline V gene are MDHEN and SYDVKM. The CDR3 extends over 12 amino acids. Germline trimming cut 7 bases from V and 6 bases from J; bases unmatched to any gene: 5. CDR3 region: CASTRGRDGYTF. The DNA for the CDR3 is TGTGCCAGCACCAGGGGGAGAGATGGCTACACCTTC.

This chain uses TRBV5-6 with TRBJ2-7; a possible D gene is TRBD2 (7 bases). The V end lost 0 bases, the J end lost 3 bases, and 10 bases lay between the germline ends. Germline V gene lookup returns CDR1 SGHDT and CDR2 YYEEEE. This CDR3 has 14 residues. CDR3 nucleotide sequence: TGTGCCAGCAGCTTGGGGGGAGGGGGCTACGAGCAGTACTTC. Its translation: CASSLGGGGYEQYF. The full variable domain, in which reference TRBV5-6 and TRBJ2-7 provide the parts outside the CDR3, is DAGVTQSPTHLIKTRGQQVTLRCSPKSGHDTVSWYQQALGQGPQFIFQYYEEEERQRGNFPDRFSGHQFPNYSSELNVNALLLGDSALYLCASSLGGGGYEQYFGPGTRLTVT.

The chain employs TRBV4-2 and TRBJ1-2, with TRBD1 matching 7 bases. Losses at the gene ends were 0 bases for V and 3 bases for J; bases not matched to a gene: 4. The germline V gene has CDR1 LGHNA and CDR2 YNFKEQ. The CDR3 extends over 15 amino acids. The CDR3 loop reads CASSQDQGGDYGYTF. The DNA of the CDR3 is TGTGCCAGCAGCCAAGATCAGGGGGGGGACTATGGCTACACCTTC.

The chain joins TRBV20-1 to TRBJ2-5; no reliable D call. V lost 3 bases and J 11 bases, leaving 10 bases between the germline ends. CDR3 length equals 10 residues. The germline CDR1 and CDR2 sequences are DFQATT and SNEGSKA (reference sequence). CDR3 DNA sequence: TGCAGTGCTAGGGACCGGTATCAGTACTTC. This translates into CSARDRYQYF.

The gene calls are TRBV6-4 and TRBJ1-6; TRBD1 matches 9 bases. The CDR3 covers 15 residues. V trimming: 3 bases; J trimming: 13 bases; junction bases outside the gene matches: 10. Germline-derived CDR1 and CDR2 are MRHNA and SNTAGT. The CDR3 reads CASSEFKDRGFPLHF. Written as DNA, the CDR3 is TGTGCCAGCAGTGAATTTAAGGACAGGGGCTTCCCCCTCCACTTT.

The chain carries TRBV6-5 and TRBJ2-7; the D call may be TRBD1 or TRBD2 (5 bases each). CDR3 size: 15 residues. Trimming removed 6 bases from V and 3 bases from J, with 18 bases in between. Germline CDR1 reads MNHEY; CDR2 reads SVGAGI. Here the CDR3 DNA reads TGTGCCAGCAGCCTGGGACCCGGGTTAGACTACGAGCAGTACTTC. Protein product: CASSLGPGLDYEQYF.

The J gene is TRBJ2-7, the V gene TRBV7-2; tentatively, D is TRBD2 (6 bases). The ends were cut back, 5 bases at V and 2 bases at J, with 25 bases in the middle. Looked up from germline, CDR1 is SGHTA and CDR2 is FQGNSA. The CDR3 has 18 residues. CDR3 bases: TGTGCCAGCAGCCAACAGCACACGAGACCCCCGGGGGCCTACGAGCAGTACTTC. It encodes CASSQQHTRPPGAYEQYF.

The chain joins TRBV9 to TRBJ1-1; D uncertain. From germline, CDR1 is SGDLS and CDR2 YYNGEE. The CDR3 length is 13 residues. Trimming shortened V by 0 bases and J by 1 base, and 4 bases separated the two germline ends. This CDR3 reads CASSVEGNTEAFF. The DNA for the CDR3 is TGTGCCAGCAGCGTAGAGGGGAACACTGAAGCTTTCTTT.

The chain carries TRBV4-3 and TRBJ1-1; the D gene is possibly TRBD1 (5 bases). Trimming took off 2 bases at V and 7 bases at J, with 20 bases between the two ends. CDR1 and CDR2 from the germline V gene are LGHNA and YSLEER. This CDR3 has 16 amino acids. CDR3 loop: CASSQPPGGVGGEAFF. The CDR3 DNA is TGCGCCAGCAGCCAACCCCCGGGGGGGGTTGGAGGTGAAGCTTTCTTT.

The chain employs TRBV4-3 and TRBJ2-2; D possibly corresponds to TRBD2 (6 bases). Per germline, CDR1 LGHNA and CDR2 YSLEER. Trimming took off 0 bases at V and 7 bases at J, with 15 bases between the two ends. The CDR3 spans 16 residues. The CDR3 nucleotides read TGCGCCAGCAGCCAAGATAACCTTATCGGGAGCGGGGAGCTGTTTTTT. This translates into CASSQDNLIGSGELFF.

This clone is a singleton in its sample. The genes are TRBV27 and TRBJ2-3, with TRBD2 matching 9 bases. V shed 5 bases and J 0 bases; nucleotides not matched to a gene: 6. In germline, CDR1 is MNHEY, CDR2 SMNVEV (reference sequence). CDR3 length: 16 residues. The CDR3 spells CASSPSTSGSTDTQYF. The CDR3 DNA follows: TGTGCCAGCAGTCCTAGTACTAGCGGGAGCACAGATACGCAGTATTTT.

V gene TRBV27 combines with J gene TRBJ1-1, with no clear D. The CDR3 is made up of 13 amino acids. Trimming cost V 6 bases and J 3 bases, with 11 bases left between them. Germline CDR1 is MNHEY and CDR2 is SMNVEV (reference sequence). The CDR3 DNA follows: TGTGCCAGCAGCCGTCAGGCGGACACTGAAGCTTTCTTT. The encoded protein is CASSRQADTEAFF.

The rearrangement uses TRBV28 and TRBJ1-2; TRBD1 agrees at 8 bases. The CDR3 runs to 15 residues. The ends lost 6 bases at V and 5 bases at J; junction bases unmatched: 11. Per the germline V gene, CDR1 is MDHEN and CDR2 is SYDVKM. The CDR3 nucleotides read TGTGCCAGCAGCCTGGGGCGCAGGGGGCTTTATGGCTACACCTTC. Translating gives CASSLGRRGLYGYTF.

The V call is TRBV3-1 (or the pseudogene TRBV3-2), the J call TRBJ1-5; 11 nucleotides agree with TRBD1. Germline CDR1 LGHDT, CDR2 YNNKEL (reference sequence). Trimming at V came to 4 bases and at J to 6 bases, leaving 5 bases not matched to a gene. The CDR3 has 15 residues. This CDR3 reads CASSPRTGGLQPQHF. The CDR3 DNA is TGTGCCAGCAGCCCTCGGACAGGGGGCCTTCAGCCCCAGCATTTT.

The chain couples TRBV11-2 to TRBJ2-6; a weak D match, TRBD2 (5 bases). CDR3 size: 16 residues. With 6 bases removed from V and 2 bases from J, the gap between germline ends came to 14 bases. From germline, CDR1 is SGHAT and CDR2 FQNNGV. The CDR3 region has the DNA TGTGCCAGCAGGCCAGTTGCGGGCGCTGGGGCCAACGTCCTGACTTTC. Protein: CASRPVAGAGANVLTF.

V and J are TRBV6-2 or TRBV6-3 and TRBJ1-5, with D tentatively TRBD1 (5 bases). Germline values: CDR1 MNHEY, CDR2 SVGEGT. The CDR3 is 18 amino acids. Trimming stripped 6 bases from V and 1 base from J, with 22 bases between. The CDR3 DNA follows: TGTGCCAGCAGCTCTACAAGGGGCCTAACGGGGAGCAATCAGCCCCAGCATTTT. This translates into CASSSTRGLTGSNQPQHF.

The V call is TRBV30, the J call TRBJ2-3; no firm D call. The CDR3 totals 13 residues. The germline CDR1 and CDR2 sequences are GTSNPN and SVGIG (reference sequence). Trimming removed 0 bases at V and 4 bases at J, with 8 bases between. The CDR3 here is CAWSVSSADTQYF. The CDR3 nucleotides read TGTGCCTGGAGTGTATCGAGTGCAGATACGCAGTATTTT.

V and J are TRBV6-6 and TRBJ2-7; no clear D gene. Germline-derived CDR1 and CDR2 are MNHNY and SVGAGI (reference sequence). The CDR3 runs 12 residues. The V and J ends lost 2 bases and 2 bases respectively, with 4 bases between them. CDR3 bases: TGTGCCAGCAGTTACACTCCCTACGAGCAGTACTTC. It yields the protein CASSYTPYEQYF.

This clone has only one observation. The rearrangement links TRBV24-1 to TRBJ2-1; D perhaps matches TRBD1 (5 bases). Germline values: CDR1 KGHDR, CDR2 SFDVKD. The length of the CDR3 is 15 residues. Trimming pared 4 bases from V and 2 bases from J, leaving 11 bases between. CDR3 residues: CATSDRQRPYNEQFF. The CDR3 DNA reads TGTGCCACCAGTGACCGACAGAGACCCTACAATGAGCAGTTCTTC.

The CDR3 reads CASSQDTGGASNEQFF. CDR3 nucleotides: TGTGCCAGCAGCCAAGATACCGGGGGGGCCAGCAATGAGCAGTTCTTC. This chain uses TRBV4-2 with TRBJ2-1, with TRBD2 identical over 8 bases. The germline V gene has CDR1 LGHNA and CDR2 YNFKEQ. J lost 6 bases, V lost 0 bases, and 7 bases had no gene match. The CDR3 runs to 16 residues.

The chain recombines TRBV20-1 with TRBJ1-1; no reliable D call. The CDR3 is 11 amino acids. Trimming stripped 3 bases from V and 3 bases from J, with 5 bases between. Germline values: CDR1 DFQATT, CDR2 SNEGSKA (reference sequence). For the CDR3, the DNA is TGCAGTGCTAGTGGCTACACTGAAGCTTTCTTT. This gives the protein CSASGYTEAFF.